Below, 12 T cell receptor beta chains from the same sample are listed, as sequenced in a study of blood T cell repertoires in COVID-19. The assay was immunoSEQ multiplex PCR, and TCRdb's table has in-frame clones only and misses some. Seen here are 160,000 or so clones, about four fifths observed once, and the top ten hold 11%. The sequenced material came from peripheral blood. These receptors came from a man in his 60s with active or convalescent COVID-19.

The chain has TRBV4-2 and TRBJ1-1; no reliable D call. The CDR3 runs to 14 residues. Trimming cost V 0 bases and J 1 base, with 6 bases left between them. Looked up from germline, CDR1 is LGHNA and CDR2 is YNFKEQ. CDR3 nucleotide sequence: TGTGCCAGCAGCCAAGATTTCAGGAACACTGAAGCTTTCTTT. Encoded protein: CASSQDFRNTEAFF.

This chain links TRBV24-1 with TRBJ2-2; TRBD1 agrees at 8 bases. Germline CDR1 and CDR2: KGHDR and SFDVKD. CDR3 length: 15 amino acids. The ends lost 5 bases at V and 0 bases at J; junction bases unmatched: 1. The CDR3 protein is CATSGGQANTGELFF. The CDR3 nucleotides read TGTGCCACCAGTGGGGGACAGGCGAACACCGGGGAGCTGTTTTTT.

The rearrangement links TRBV5-1 to TRBJ2-1, with TRBD2 matching 11 bases. The germline gives CDR1 SGHRS, CDR2 YFSETQ. The CDR3 runs 15 residues. V lost 4 bases and J lost 5; bases outside the gene matches: 5. The CDR3 protein is CASSPGLAANNEQFF. CDR3 bases: TGCGCCAGCAGCCCGGGACTAGCGGCCAACAATGAGCAGTTCTTC.

The genes are TRBV7-2 and TRBJ1-6; no reliable D call. This CDR3 is built from 16 residues. The ends were cut back, 3 bases at V and 8 bases at J, with 17 bases in the middle. CDR1 is SGHTA and CDR2 is FQGNSA in the germline V gene. The CDR3: CASSFLGPGYYSPLHF. CDR3 DNA: TGTGCCAGCAGCTTTTTGGGCCCAGGCTACTATTCACCCCTCCACTTT.

This chain joins TRBV15 and TRBJ2-6; D is ambiguous. This CDR3 comprises 15 residues. Trimming took 1 base from V and 1 from J, leaving 5 bases between them. The germline gives CDR1 LNHNV, CDR2 YYDKDF (reference sequence). In nucleotides, the CDR3 is TGTGCCACCAGCAGAGTTCGGTCTGGGGCCAACGTCCTGACTTTC. Translating gives CATSRVRSGANVLTF.

The rearrangement uses TRBV28 and TRBJ1-5; TRBD1 matches at 7 bases. This CDR3 is built from 15 residues. The V and J ends lost 9 bases and 3 bases, in that order; junction bases with no gene match: 11. Germline V gives CDR1 MDHEN, CDR2 SYDVKM. The DNA for the CDR3 is TGTGCCAGTTTTGGAACAGGGGCTATCAATCAGCCCCAGCATTTT. Protein sequence: CASFGTGAINQPQHF.

This clone showed up just a few times. The chain is built from TRBV3-1 (or the pseudogene TRBV3-2) and TRBJ2-7; 10 positions match TRBD2. This CDR3 is built from 16 residues. V lost 1 base to trimming and J lost 1 base; unmatched junction nucleotides: 4. Germline CDR1 is LGHDT and CDR2 is YNNKEL (reference sequence). The CDR3 nucleotides are TGTGCCAGCAGCCAAGGAATTAGCGGGAGGTCCTACGAGCAGTACTTC. It codes for CASSQGISGRSYEQYF.

The sample holds many counts of this clone. The V gene is TRBV13, the J gene TRBJ2-3, with 9 bases fitting TRBD1. Germline CDR1 PRHDT, CDR2 FYEKMQ (reference sequence). This CDR3 is built from 15 residues. Trimming cost V 1 base and J 3 bases; bases outside gene matches: 2. The CDR3 DNA is TGTGCCAGCAGCTTAGACAGGGGGCAGACAGATACGCAGTATTTT. Translating it yields CASSLDRGQTDTQYF.

This clone showed up just once. This chain joins TRBV9 and TRBJ2-2; no reliable D call. The CDR3 consists of 13 residues. Germline CDR1 reads SGDLS; CDR2 reads YYNGEE. V was shortened by 3 bases and J by 1 base, with 4 bases between the two germline ends. Here the CDR3 reads CASSALNTGELFF. As DNA, the CDR3 is TGTGCCAGCAGCGCCTTGAACACCGGGGAGCTGTTTTTT.

The chain recombines TRBV5-1 with TRBJ2-7; TRBD1 aligns across 7 bases. This CDR3 comprises 12 residues. V trimming: 4 bases; J trimming: 6 bases; junction bases outside the gene matches: 4. Per the germline V gene, CDR1 is SGHRS and CDR2 is YFSETQ. DNA of the CDR3: TGCGCCAGCAGCACGGGACAGTTCGAGCAGTACTTC. Amino acid sequence: CASSTGQFEQYF.

The chain employs TRBV24-1 and TRBJ2-2; TRBD2 aligns across 9 bases. The ends lost 3 bases at V and 6 bases at J; junction bases unmatched: 19. This CDR3 is built from 20 residues. CDR1 and CDR2 (germline): KGHDR, SFDVKD. The CDR3 DNA is TGTGCCACCAGTGATCAAATCATACATCCCACTGGCGGGAGGGCCGGGGAGCTGTTTTTT. Protein: CATSDQIIHPTGGRAGELFF.

This chain links TRBV11-2 with TRBJ2-3; D perhaps matches TRBD2 (5 bases). The CDR3 runs 17 residues. V was trimmed by 1 base and J by 0 bases, leaving 14 bases between them. Germline V gene data show CDR1 as SGHAT and CDR2 as FQNNGV. The CDR3 DNA follows: TGTGCCAGCAGCTTAGTGGCGGCTAGCACGAGCACAGATACGCAGTATTTT. This encodes CASSLVAASTSTDTQYF.